Shown below are 4 T cell receptor beta chains from a single sample sequenced in a study of cytomegalovirus exposure and HLA in healthy donors. Researchers ran the PCR with 60 Vbeta and 13 Jbeta primers. Clones were sequenced by immunoSEQ multiplex PCR, and TCRdb holds only the in-frame ones, with some missing. Among approximately 100,000 clones listed, around 82% were seen once. Sequencing was carried out using PBMCs. These receptors were taken from a man in his late teens or twenties in good health and CMV-seronegative.

V usage is TRBV13 and J usage is TRBJ1-2; weak D call: TRBD1 (5 bases). Germline V gene sequence: CDR1 PRHDT, CDR2 FYEKMQ (reference sequence). This CDR3 region has 15 residues. V gave up 0 bases and J gave up 4 bases, with 12 bases separating them. The CDR3 here is CASSLGLGLGYGYTF. The CDR3 DNA reads TGTGCCAGCAGCTTAGGCCTGGGGCTAGGCTATGGCTACACCTTC.

The sample holds one count of this clone. This chain links TRBV5-6 with TRBJ1-3; D gene unclear. Trimming removed 2 bases at V and 2 bases at J, with 14 bases between. The CDR3 has 16 residues. Germline assignment: CDR1 SGHDT and CDR2 YYEEEE. CDR3 nucleotide sequence: TGTGCCAGCAGCTTCTGGTCGCTTCCTACTGGAAACACCATATATTTT. Its translation is CASSFWSLPTGNTIYF.

This clone showed up just once. This chain connects TRBV6-6 to TRBJ1-1; 12 bases map to TRBD1. Trimming removed 0 bases from V and 6 bases from J; junction bases left unmatched: 5. CDR1 and CDR2 from the germline V gene are MNHNY and SVGAGI (reference sequence). The CDR3 sequence is 16 residues long. The CDR3 DNA reads TGTGCCAGCAGTTACTCGGGACAGGGGGCAATGGCTGAAGCTTTCTTT. Translating gives CASSYSGQGAMAEAFF.

The chain's CDR3 is CASSLVLSGNTEAFF. DNA for the CDR3: TGTGCCAGCAGCTTGGTTTTATCGGGGAACACTGAAGCTTTCTTT. The rearrangement uses TRBV5-4 and TRBJ1-1; the D is unclear. CDR3 length: 15 residues. Germline assignment: CDR1 SGHNT and CDR2 YYREEE (reference sequence). Trimming took off 0 bases at V and 1 base at J, with 10 bases between the two ends.